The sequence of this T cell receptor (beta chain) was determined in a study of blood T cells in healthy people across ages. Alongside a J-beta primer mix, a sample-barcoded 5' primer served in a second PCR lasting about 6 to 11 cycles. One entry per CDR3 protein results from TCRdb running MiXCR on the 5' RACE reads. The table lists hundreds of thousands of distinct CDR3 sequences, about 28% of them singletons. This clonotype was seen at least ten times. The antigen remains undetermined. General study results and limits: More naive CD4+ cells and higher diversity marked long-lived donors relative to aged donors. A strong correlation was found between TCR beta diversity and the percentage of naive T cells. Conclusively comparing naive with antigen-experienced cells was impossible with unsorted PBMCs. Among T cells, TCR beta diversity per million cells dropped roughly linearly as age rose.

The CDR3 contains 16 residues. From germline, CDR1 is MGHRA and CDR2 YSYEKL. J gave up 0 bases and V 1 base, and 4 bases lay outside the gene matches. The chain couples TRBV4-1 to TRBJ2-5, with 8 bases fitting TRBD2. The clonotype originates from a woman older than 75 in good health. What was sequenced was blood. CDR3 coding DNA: TGCGCCAGCAGCCAAGCGGGAGGGGCTAACCAAGAGACCCAGTACTTC. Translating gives CASSQAGGANQETQYF.